Listed below are T cell receptor beta chains from one sample, sequenced in a study of shared clonotypes between healthy human individuals. The data were produced by immunoSEQ multiplex PCR, yet TCRdb's version contains in-frame clones alone and is incomplete. Among over 1.4 million clones listed, around 97% were seen once. Material for sequencing was naive CD4+ T cells sorted from blood. The receptors shown here come from a man aged 30-40 years in good health. The CDR3 runs from the conserved cysteine through the conserved F or W. The order of the fields is J gene, V gene, D gene, clone size, CDR3 DNA, CDR3 protein. A D gene is named only where the DNA matches it firmly. Clone size is shown for a subset of rows, as once, few, many or a class of expanded clone.

j_call: TRBJ2-1
v_call: TRBV7-6
d_call: TRBD2
clone_size: once
cdr3_nt: TGTGCCAGCAGCCCATACGCGGGACGACTAGCGTGGTACAATGAGCAGTTCTTC
cdr3_aa: CASSPYAGRLAWYNEQFF

j_call: TRBJ1-1
v_call: TRBV29-1
d_call: TRBD1
clone_size: -
cdr3_nt: TGCAGCTTCACAGGGGCGCTGAACACTGAAGCTTTCTTT
cdr3_aa: CSFTGALNTEAFF

j_call: TRBJ2-5
v_call: TRBV5-4
d_call: -
clone_size: -
cdr3_nt: TGTGCCAGCAGCTTCGGGGGATCTGGGCAAGAGACCCAGTACTTC
cdr3_aa: CASSFGGSGQETQYF

j_call: TRBJ2-7
v_call: TRBV28
d_call: -
clone_size: -
cdr3_nt: TGTGCCAGCAGTTCTTCCGATTACCGCTACGAGCAGTACTTC
cdr3_aa: CASSSSDYRYEQYF

j_call: TRBJ2-1
v_call: TRBV4-1
d_call: -
clone_size: -
cdr3_nt: TGCGCCAGCAGCCAAGTTTCTGGGTCCAATGAGCAGTTCTTC
cdr3_aa: CASSQVSGSNEQFF

j_call: TRBJ1-2
v_call: TRBV15
d_call: -
clone_size: -
cdr3_nt: TGTGCCACCAACTCCAGGGACTACGGCTACACCTTC
cdr3_aa: CATNSRDYGYTF

j_call: TRBJ2-3
v_call: TRBV28
d_call: -
clone_size: -
cdr3_nt: TGTGCCAGCACGGGAGCTGACACAGATACGCAGTATTTT
cdr3_aa: CASTGADTDTQYF

j_call: TRBJ2-7
v_call: TRBV28
d_call: TRBD1
clone_size: once
cdr3_nt: TGTGCCAGCAAAAAACAGGGGGCGGTACTCTACGAGCAGTACTTC
cdr3_aa: CASKKQGAVLYEQYF

j_call: TRBJ2-2
v_call: TRBV11-3
d_call: -
clone_size: -
cdr3_nt: TGTGCCAGCAGCGACCCACCTGGGGCCGGGGAGCTGTTTTTT
cdr3_aa: CASSDPPGAGELFF

j_call: TRBJ2-7
v_call: TRBV18
d_call: TRBD2
clone_size: -
cdr3_nt: TGTGCCAGCTCACTCGGGGAGGGCCTTGGAGAGCAGTACTTC
cdr3_aa: CASSLGEGLGEQYF

j_call: TRBJ1-4
v_call: TRBV28
d_call: -
clone_size: -
cdr3_nt: TGTGCCAGCAGACTGGGACGAGGTCCTGAAAAACTGTTTTTT
cdr3_aa: CASRLGRGPEKLFF

j_call: TRBJ2-2
v_call: TRBV2
d_call: -
clone_size: -
cdr3_nt: TGTGCCAGCAGTTTACAGGGTCCTCCCGGGGAGCTGTTTTTT
cdr3_aa: CASSLQGPPGELFF

j_call: TRBJ2-7
v_call: TRBV5-1
d_call: TRBD2
clone_size: -
cdr3_nt: TGCGCCAGCAGCCCGGGACTAGCGGACTCCTGGGTCGAGCAGTACTTC
cdr3_aa: CASSPGLADSWVEQYF

j_call: TRBJ2-3
v_call: TRBV10-1
d_call: -
clone_size: -
cdr3_nt: TGCGCCAGCAGTGTGGGCACAGATACGCAGTATTTT
cdr3_aa: CASSVGTDTQYF

j_call: TRBJ2-2
v_call: TRBV10-3
d_call: -
clone_size: -
cdr3_nt: TGTGCCATCAGTGAGGCGTCCGGCTGGGTGGGAGGCCCGAACACCGGGGAGCTGTTTTTT
cdr3_aa: CAISEASGWVGGPNTGELFF

j_call: TRBJ2-7
v_call: TRBV2
d_call: -
clone_size: -
cdr3_nt: TGTGCCAGCAGTGAATACGAGCAGTACTTC
cdr3_aa: CASSEYEQYF

j_call: TRBJ2-3
v_call: TRBV7-2
d_call: TRBD1
clone_size: -
cdr3_nt: TGTGCCAGCGGGGTGGGGACAGGACTCAGCACAGATACGCAGTATTTT
cdr3_aa: CASGVGTGLSTDTQYF

j_call: TRBJ2-7
v_call: TRBV7-2
d_call: -
clone_size: -
cdr3_nt: TGTGCCAGCAGCAAGACCCGGGACCGGGGCGAGCAGTACTTC
cdr3_aa: CASSKTRDRGEQYF

j_call: TRBJ2-5
v_call: TRBV7-9
d_call: -
clone_size: -
cdr3_nt: TGTGCCAGCAGCTTTGGGGAGGAGACCCAGTACTTC
cdr3_aa: CASSFGEETQYF

j_call: TRBJ1-2
v_call: TRBV27
d_call: TRBD1
clone_size: once
cdr3_nt: TGTGCCAGCAGCAAAACGGACAGGGGGAATGGCTACACCTTC
cdr3_aa: CASSKTDRGNGYTF

j_call: TRBJ2-7
v_call: TRBV6-5
d_call: -
clone_size: -
cdr3_nt: TGTGCCAGCACCAACGTGGGGGAGACGGAGTACTTC
cdr3_aa: CASTNVGETEYF

j_call: TRBJ2-7
v_call: TRBV18
d_call: -
clone_size: -
cdr3_nt: TGTGCCAGCTCACCGAGCCGCCAGGGAGCCTACGAGCAGTACTTC
cdr3_aa: CASSPSRQGAYEQYF

j_call: TRBJ2-4
v_call: TRBV10-1
d_call: TRBD2
clone_size: -
cdr3_nt: TGCGCCAAGACTAGCGGGAGGGCAAAAACCAAAAACATTCAGTACTTC
cdr3_aa: CAKTSGRAKTKNIQYF

j_call: TRBJ1-1
v_call: TRBV5-6
d_call: -
clone_size: once
cdr3_nt: TGTGCCAGCAGCCTGGGACCAGGGAACACTGAAGCTTTCTTT
cdr3_aa: CASSLGPGNTEAFF

j_call: TRBJ1-1
v_call: TRBV28
d_call: -
clone_size: -
cdr3_nt: TGTGCCAGCAGTGCACGAGGGGGTAGGGCTTTCTTT
cdr3_aa: CASSARGGRAFF

j_call: TRBJ2-3
v_call: TRBV5-1
d_call: -
clone_size: -
cdr3_nt: TGCGCCAGCAGCTTCGGACGGACCACAGATACGCAGTATTTT
cdr3_aa: CASSFGRTTDTQYF

j_call: TRBJ2-1
v_call: TRBV11-3
d_call: TRBD2
clone_size: once
cdr3_nt: TGTGCCAGCAGCTTAGATGGGGCGCTGGCTAGCGGGACCTACAATGAGCAGTTCTTC
cdr3_aa: CASSLDGALASGTYNEQFF

j_call: TRBJ1-5
v_call: TRBV28
d_call: -
clone_size: -
cdr3_nt: TGTGCCAGCAGTCCACGGGCACCCGACCTGAATCAGCCCCAGCATTTT
cdr3_aa: CASSPRAPDLNQPQHF

j_call: TRBJ2-7
v_call: TRBV20-1
d_call: -
clone_size: -
cdr3_nt: TGCAGTGCTAGAGACTGGCCCGAGCAGTACTTC
cdr3_aa: CSARDWPEQYF

j_call: TRBJ2-3
v_call: TRBV5-4
d_call: TRBD1
clone_size: -
cdr3_nt: TGTGCCAGCACCCAGAACAGGGGCAACACAGATACGCAGTATTTT
cdr3_aa: CASTQNRGNTDTQYF

j_call: TRBJ2-7
v_call: TRBV9
d_call: -
clone_size: -
cdr3_nt: TGTGCCAGCAGCGTATTCTGCGAGCAGTACTTC
cdr3_aa: CASSVFCEQYF

j_call: TRBJ1-3
v_call: TRBV2
d_call: -
clone_size: -
cdr3_nt: TGTGCCAGCAGTGTAATTTCAGGGCAAGGCGGAAACACCATATATTTT
cdr3_aa: CASSVISGQGGNTIYF